This paragraph reports one T cell receptor beta chain. Sequencing was performed with immunoSEQ multiplex PCR; in TCRdb, only in-frame clones are kept and a portion is missing. The sample shows around 69,000 clones, approximately 92% of them seen only once. CDR1 LGHNA and CDR2 YSLEER come from the germline V gene. The CDR3 is 13 amino acids. V was pared by 5 bases and J by 7 bases, with 11 bases between. The data belong to a study of T cell changes during pregnancy in multiple sclerosis. This sample comprised peripheral blood, obtained in the first trimester of pregnancy. This receptor was obtained from a female donor with multiple sclerosis, enrolled in a pregnancy study. The gene calls are TRBV4-3 and TRBJ1-4; possibly TRBD1 for D (5 bases). The DNA for the CDR3 is TGCGCCAGCAGCTACAGGCTAGGTGAAAAACTGTTTTTT. Its protein product is CASSYRLGEKLFF.